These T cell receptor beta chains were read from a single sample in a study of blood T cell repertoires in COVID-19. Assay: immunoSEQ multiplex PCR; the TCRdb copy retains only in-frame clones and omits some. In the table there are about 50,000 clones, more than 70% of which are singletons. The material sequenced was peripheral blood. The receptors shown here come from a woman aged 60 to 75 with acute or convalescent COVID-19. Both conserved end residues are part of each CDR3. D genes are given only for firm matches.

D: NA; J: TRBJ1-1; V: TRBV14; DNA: TGTGCCAGCAGCCCAGGGGTGTCCCGCACTGAAGCTTTCTTT; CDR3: CASSPGVSRTEAFF
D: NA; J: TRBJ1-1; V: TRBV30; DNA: TGTGCCTGGACTCGTTGGGGGCAGAAGAACACTGAAGCTTTCTTT; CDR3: CAWTRWGQKNTEAFF
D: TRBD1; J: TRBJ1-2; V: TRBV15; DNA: TGTGCCACCAGCAGTGCCCTGAAAACCGGACAGGGCGATGGCTACACCTTC; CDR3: CATSSALKTGQGDGYTF
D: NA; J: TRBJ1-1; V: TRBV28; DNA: TGTGCCAGCAGTTTATCGGGGAACACTGAAGCTTTCTTT; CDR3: CASSLSGNTEAFF
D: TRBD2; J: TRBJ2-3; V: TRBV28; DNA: TGTGCCAGCAGACAAAGCGGGACTCCTGCCCGGGTGCAGTATTTT; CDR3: CASRQSGTPARVQYF
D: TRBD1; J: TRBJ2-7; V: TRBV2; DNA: TGTGCCAGCAGTGAATCAGCAGGGGGCCCATACGAGCAGTACTTC; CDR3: CASSESAGGPYEQYF
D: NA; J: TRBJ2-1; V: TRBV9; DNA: TGTGCCAGCAGCGCTTCGAACCGCGCCGGGACTTCCAATGAGCAGTTCTTC; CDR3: CASSASNRAGTSNEQFF
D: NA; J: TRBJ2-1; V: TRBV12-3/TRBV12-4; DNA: TGTGCCAGCAGCCGGACTGCCAATGAGCAGTTCTTC; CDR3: CASSRTANEQFF
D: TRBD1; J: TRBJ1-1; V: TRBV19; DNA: TGTGCCAGTAGTACAAAAACAGGGGGAGGCTTGAACACTGAAGCTTTCTTT; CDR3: CASSTKTGGGLNTEAFF
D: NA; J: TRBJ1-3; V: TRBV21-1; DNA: TGTGCCAGAGGGGACAGGGGGACGTCGGACACCATATATTTT; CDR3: CARGDRGTSDTIYF
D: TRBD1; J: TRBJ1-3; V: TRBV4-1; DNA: TGCGCCAGCAGCCTAGACAGGGGGCTTGCTGGAAACACCATATATTTT; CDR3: CASSLDRGLAGNTIYF
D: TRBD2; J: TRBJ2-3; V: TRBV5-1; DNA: TGCGCCAGCAGCCGACTAGCGGGGGCCACAGATACGCAGTATTTT; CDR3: CASSRLAGATDTQYF
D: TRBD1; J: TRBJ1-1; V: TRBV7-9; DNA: TGTGCCAGCAGGCCCGGGACAGGGTTGATGAACACTGAAGCTTTCTTT; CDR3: CASRPGTGLMNTEAFF
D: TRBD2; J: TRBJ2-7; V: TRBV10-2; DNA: TGCGCCAGCAGTGTGAGTGGGAGGGCCTACGAGCAGTACTTC; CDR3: CASSVSGRAYEQYF
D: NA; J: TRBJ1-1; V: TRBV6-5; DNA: TGTGCCAGCAGACCGACCAGGGGGAACACTGAAGCTTTCTTT; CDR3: CASRPTRGNTEAFF
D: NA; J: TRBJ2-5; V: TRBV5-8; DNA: TGTGCCAGCAGCCCCACAGGACAAAGAGAGACCCAGTACTTC; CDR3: CASSPTGQRETQYF
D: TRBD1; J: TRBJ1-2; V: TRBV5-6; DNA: TGTGCCAGCAGCCGGGGACAGGGGTCCTACGGCTACACCTTC; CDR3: CASSRGQGSYGYTF
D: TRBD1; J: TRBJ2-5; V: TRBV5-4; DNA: TGTGCCAGCAGCCCCGGGACAGGGGGCTTGGAGACCCAGTACTTC; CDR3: CASSPGTGGLETQYF